This TCR beta chain was retrieved from a study of long-term antiretroviral therapy in people with HIV. Study-level points and caveats: Even long-term ART left TRB diversity below transplant donor controls, despite gains. HIV repertoires showed narrower CDR3 length ranges than controls.

CDR1 and CDR2 from the germline V gene are SGHTS and YDEGEE. The CDR3 has 14 amino acids. Trimming stripped 5 bases from V and 0 bases from J, with 12 bases between. A remark on this clone: The antigen is unknown.

This was the immunoSEQ v3.0 assay at survey level. Sequencing was directed toward about 35,000-55,000 T-cell genomes in each sample. Repertoires were generated with immunoSEQ multiplex PCR, while TCRdb's copy carries only in-frame clones and drops some. Here the sample spans approximately 27,000 clones, approximately 90% being singletons. Each donor provided at least one pre-ART PBMC sample and at least two post-ART PBMC samples. The sample consisted of unsorted PBMCs, taken about 5.3 years after starting antiretroviral therapy. V gene TRBV5-8 combines with J gene TRBJ2-7, with D perhaps TRBD1 or TRBD2 (5 bases each). This clonotype was sampled from a woman aged 40 to 50 with HIV. CDR3 loop: CASRFRDGSYEQYF. CDR3 coding DNA: TGTGCCAGCAGGTTCCGGGACGGCTCCTACGAGCAGTACTTC.